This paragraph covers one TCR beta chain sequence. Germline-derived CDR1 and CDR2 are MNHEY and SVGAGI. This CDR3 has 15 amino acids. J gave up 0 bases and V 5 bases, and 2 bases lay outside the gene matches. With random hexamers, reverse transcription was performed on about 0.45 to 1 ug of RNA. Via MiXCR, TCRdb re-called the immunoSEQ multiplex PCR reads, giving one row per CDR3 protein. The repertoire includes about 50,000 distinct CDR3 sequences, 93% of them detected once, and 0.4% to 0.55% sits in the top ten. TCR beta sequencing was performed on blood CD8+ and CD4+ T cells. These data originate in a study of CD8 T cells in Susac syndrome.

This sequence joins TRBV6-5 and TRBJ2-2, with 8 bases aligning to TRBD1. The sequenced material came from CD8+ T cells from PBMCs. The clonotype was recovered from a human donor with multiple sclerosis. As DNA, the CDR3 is TGTGCCAGCAGTCCGACAGGGGCGAACACCGGGGAGCTGTTTTTT. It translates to CASSPTGANTGELFF.